The clone carrying this TCR beta chain appeared a few times. No antigen is known for it. CDR3 length: 15 residues. Between the trimmed V and J ends, which lost 1 base and 2 bases, there was a span of 9 bases. CDR1 is SNHLY and CDR2 is FYNNEI in the germline V gene. There were TCR beta CDR3 regions amplified from RNA transcripts. Using the HTBI primer set, a first-round RT-PCR was run on the TCR CDR3. TCRdb itself ran the multiplex PCR reads through MiXCR, one entry per CDR3 protein. The table lists 700,000 or so distinct CDR3 sequences, roughly 17% of them singletons. This entry belongs to a study of T cells in Graves' hyperthyroidism and ophthalmopathy. Study conclusions and caveats: A 13 V-J model separated ophthalmopathy from stable hyperthyroidism. Ophthalmopathy was model-predicted a median about 6 months pre-onset.

The sequencing sample was made of blood. The chain uses TRBV2 and TRBJ1-5; no reliable D call. This TCR derives from a man aged 18 to 30 with Graves' hyperthyroidism. CDR3 amino acids: CASSEEDRGNQPQHF. The CDR3 nucleotides read TGTGCCAGCAGTGAAGAGGATAGGGGCAATCAGCCCCAGCATTTT. Complete variable domain (other parts from reference TRBV2 and TRBJ1-5): EPEVTQTPSHQVTQMGQEVILRCVPISNHLYFYWYRQILGQKVEFLVSFYNNEISEKSEIFDDQFSVERPDGSNFTLKIRSTKLEDSAMYFCASSEEDRGNQPQHFGDGTRLSIL.